The next 14 T cell receptor beta chains were all read from a single sample in a study of blood T cell repertoires in COVID-19. TCRdb keeps only in-frame clones here, not all; method: immunoSEQ multiplex PCR. The table shows a few hundred thousand clones, with roughly 86% occurring only once. Sequencing input: PBMCs or T cells enriched from blood (not recorded which). The receptors here all came from a man aged 25 to 40 who had recovered from COVID-19.

This chain joins TRBV18 and TRBJ2-3, with 7 bases lining up with TRBD1. This CDR3 has 15 amino acids. J gave up 2 bases and V 1 base, and 3 bases lay outside the gene matches. The germline CDR1 and CDR2 sequences are KGHSH and LQKENI. CDR3 bases: TGTGCCAGCTCACCACGGCAGGGGGTCACAGATACGCAGTATTTT. This translates into CASSPRQGVTDTQYF.

This clone appeared once. The chain employs TRBV3-1 (or the pseudogene TRBV3-2) and TRBJ2-7, with TRBD1 matching 9 bases. The junction had 12 bases not matched to a gene; V was cut back by 4 bases and J by 5 bases. Germline V CDR1 and CDR2: LGHDT, YNNKEL (reference sequence). The CDR3 extends over 16 amino acids. CDR3 nucleotides: TGTGCCAGCAGCCCTCCAAGGCGCCGGGACAGGGACGAGCAGTACTTC. Residues: CASSPPRRRDRDEQYF.

The J gene is TRBJ2-1, the V gene TRBV27; TRBD2 agrees at 7 bases. Germline CDR1 is MNHEY and CDR2 is SMNVEV (reference sequence). The CDR3 consists of 12 residues. V lost 4 bases and J lost 7; bases outside the gene matches: 1. CDR3 sequence reads: CASSWGGNEQFF. The CDR3 DNA sequence: TGTGCCAGCAGTTGGGGGGGTAATGAGCAGTTCTTC.

V gene TRBV9 combines with J gene TRBJ1-5; possibly TRBD1 for D (6 bases). V dropped 4 bases and J dropped 0 bases, with 14 bases sitting between them. Looked up from germline, CDR1 is SGDLS and CDR2 is YYNGEE. The CDR3 sequence is 16 residues long. CDR3 loop: CASSLKGGLSNQPQHF. The CDR3 DNA reads TGTGCCAGCAGCTTAAAAGGGGGTCTTAGCAATCAGCCCCAGCATTTT. Using reference TRBV9 and TRBJ1-5 for the parts outside the CDR3, the full variable domain is DSGVTQTPKHLITATGQRVTLRCSPRSGDLSVYWYQQSLDQGLQFLIQYYNGEERAKGNILERFSAQQFPDLHSELNLSSLELGDSALYFCASSLKGGLSNQPQHFGDGTRLSIL.

This clone has at least ten counts. J is TRBJ1-6 and V is TRBV30; 9 bases map to TRBD1. The germline V gene encodes CDR1 GTSNPN and CDR2 SVGIG (reference sequence). V was clipped by 6 bases and J by 7 bases; unmatched bases: 4. The CDR3 contains 13 residues. CDR3 nucleotides: TGTGCCTGCCAAACAGGGGGCAATTCACCCCTCCACTTT. It translates to CACQTGGNSPLHF.

The chain carries TRBV6-1 and TRBJ1-2; TRBD1 might be the D (5 bases). CDR3 length: 12 residues. The germline V and J ends were trimmed by 2 bases and 8 bases, with 9 bases remaining between them. The germline gives CDR1 MNHNS, CDR2 SASEGT. The CDR3 spells CASSEYGAGYTF. The CDR3 nucleotides read TGTGCCAGCAGTGAATATGGGGCCGGCTACACCTTC.

This clone was seen more than once but under ten times. The rearrangement uses TRBV28 and TRBJ1-1, with D unresolved. This CDR3 is built from 12 residues. Trimming cost V 6 bases and J 9 bases, with 14 bases left between them. Germline-derived CDR1 and CDR2 are MDHEN and SYDVKM. CDR3 protein: CASRLPGIKAFF. The CDR3 bases are TGTGCCAGCAGGTTACCGGGGATTAAAGCTTTCTTT. Looking up the rest from reference TRBV28 and TRBJ1-1 gives the full variable domain: DVKVTQSSRYLVKRTGEKVFLECVQDMDHENMFWYRQDPGLGLRLIYFSYDVKMKEKGDIPEGYSVSREKKERFSLILESASTNQTSMYLCASRLPGIKAFFGQGTRLTVV.

This clone turned up a few times. V gene TRBV7-9 combines with J gene TRBJ2-7; 8 bases match TRBD1. This CDR3 comprises 14 residues. The V gene end was trimmed by 5 bases and the J gene end by 5 bases; junction bases not matched to a gene: 8. Germline CDR1 reads SEHNR; CDR2 reads FQNEAQ (reference sequence). This CDR3 is CASSPTQGADEQYF. The DNA of the CDR3 is TGTGCCAGCAGCCCAACCCAGGGGGCAGACGAGCAGTACTTC.

The rearrangement uses TRBV30 and TRBJ1-2, with 7 nucleotides matching TRBD1. The CDR3 consists of 13 residues. Germline assignment: CDR1 GTSNPN and CDR2 SVGIG (reference sequence). V shed 3 bases and J 8 bases; nucleotides not matched to a gene: 9. The DNA for the CDR3 is TGTGCCTGGAGAAAGAAGGGGGCATGGGGCTACACCTTC. Protein: CAWRKKGAWGYTF.

V is TRBV23-1 and J is TRBJ1-1; tentatively, D is TRBD1 (6 bases). TRBV23-1 is an ORF, and what it does is uncertain. V was cut by 0 bases and J by 1 base, with 12 bases left in between. CDR3 length: 16 amino acids. The CDR3 sequence is CASSQSPGQKNTEAFF. DNA of the CDR3: TGCGCCAGCAGTCAATCCCCCGGACAGAAGAACACTGAAGCTTTCTTT.

The rearrangement links TRBV30 to TRBJ1-5; D gene unclear. V lost 1 base to trimming and J lost 1 base, with 5 bases between them. The germline CDR1 and CDR2 sequences are GTSNPN and SVGIG (reference sequence). The CDR3 covers 13 residues. CDR3 nucleotides: TGTGCCTGGAGTGACAGCAGCAATCAGCCCCAGCATTTT. Translating it yields CAWSDSSNQPQHF.

V gene TRBV6-5 combines with J gene TRBJ1-1; the match to TRBD1 covers 8 bases. The CDR3 extends over 16 amino acids. The germline CDR1 and CDR2 sequences are MNHEY and SVGAGI. V lost 3 bases to trimming and J lost 1 base; unmatched junction nucleotides: 7. CDR3 sequence: CASSYFPTGANTEAFF. The DNA of the CDR3 is TGTGCCAGCAGTTATTTCCCGACAGGGGCGAACACTGAAGCTTTCTTT.

V gene TRBV7-2 combines with J gene TRBJ1-2; 11 bases align to TRBD1. This CDR3 is built from 15 residues. V dropped 5 bases and J dropped 1; count of bases not matched to a gene: 3. Germline values: CDR1 SGHTA, CDR2 FQGNSA. The CDR3 is CASSLGQGVNYGYTF. The CDR3, as DNA: TGTGCCAGCAGCCTGGGACAGGGGGTTAACTATGGCTACACCTTC.

CDR3 DNA sequence: TGTGCCAGCAGCTTGGAGCCCGACAATCAGCCCCAGCATTTT. Protein product: CASSLEPDNQPQHF. The J gene is TRBJ1-5, the V gene TRBV5-4; D not certain. Trimming removed 0 bases at V and 3 bases at J, with 7 bases between. Germline lookup yields CDR1 SGHNT and CDR2 YYREEE (reference sequence). CDR3 length: 14 residues.